Presented here are 18 T cell receptor beta chains from one specimen sequenced in a study of metastatic and nonmetastatic thyroid tumors (TCRdb year 2020). The library was prepared using PCR. Sequencing took place on an Illumina HiSeq 4000. Starting from the raw public reads, TCRdb applied fastp trimming at Q25, assembled clones with MiXCR and retained in-frame beta chains. This sample holds about 21,000 clones; 20% to 25% were observed only once. The ten largest make up just over 8% of the sample. None of the patients had been given any treatment before thyroid surgery. The sample was adjacent normal tissue. The receptor source for this set is a female donor with papillary thyroid cancer or a benign thyroid nodule (not recorded which). Some clones in this sample may be carry-over from other donors' samples.

This clone was counted a few times. The chain carries TRBV5-1 and TRBJ2-2; a weak D match, TRBD2 (5 bases). CDR1 is SGHRS and CDR2 is YFSETQ in the germline V gene. Trimming pared 5 bases from V and 5 bases from J, leaving 16 bases between. The CDR3 has 15 amino acids. Here the CDR3 DNA reads TGCGCCAGCAGTGAACCCGGGGTGGAAACCGGGGAGCTGTTTTTT. Its protein is CASSEPGVETGELFF.

This clone is categorized as medium-sized. The chain carries TRBV6-1 and TRBJ1-2; 8 nucleotides agree with TRBD1. The CDR3 totals 15 residues. Per germline, CDR1 MNHNS and CDR2 SASEGT. With V trimmed by 7 bases and J by 0 bases, 7 bases remained unmatched. This CDR3 is CASTGTGESNYGYTF. The CDR3 nucleotides read TGTGCCAGCACCGGGACAGGCGAATCTAACTATGGCTACACCTTC.

This clone is termed medium-sized. V usage is TRBV11-2 and J usage is TRBJ2-1; 10 nucleotides line up with TRBD2. J gave up 8 bases and V 4 bases, and 8 bases lay outside the gene matches. Germline loops: CDR1 SGHAT, CDR2 FQNNGV. The CDR3 is 15 amino acids. The DNA for the CDR3 is TGTGCCAGCAGCTATTCTAGCGGGAGTTGGGATGAGCAGTTCTTC. This gives the protein CASSYSSGSWDEQFF.

The sample holds one count of this clone. This chain uses TRBV20-1 with TRBJ1-2; TRBD1 aligns across 10 bases. The CDR3 runs to 16 residues. Trimming removed 6 bases from V and 8 bases from J; junction bases left unmatched: 18. In germline, CDR1 is DFQATT, CDR2 SNEGSKA (reference sequence). The DNA of the CDR3 is TGCAGTGCCGGACAGGGGGGATACGGCTTACGGGGAGGCTACACCTTC. Amino acid sequence: CSAGQGGYGLRGGYTF.

The sample holds a few counts of this clone. The chain recombines TRBV6-1 with TRBJ2-7, with D tentatively TRBD2 (6 bases). This CDR3 comprises 14 residues. From germline, CDR1 is MNHNS and CDR2 SASEGT. V was cut by 7 bases and J by 2 bases, with 15 bases left in between. The CDR3 loop is CASIPGLAAYEQYF. The CDR3 nucleotides are TGTGCCAGCATTCCGGGACTTGCAGCCTACGAGCAGTACTTC.

CDR3 bases: TGTGCCAGCAGCCAAGATCGTACAGCGGCGAACGGGGCCAACGTCCTGACTTTC. As protein: CASSQDRTAANGANVLTF. This rearrangement joins TRBV14 to TRBJ2-6; D may be TRBD2 (5 bases). The CDR3 contains 18 residues. Deletions cut 0 bases from V and 4 bases from J, with 16 bases between. The germline V gene has CDR1 SGHDN and CDR2 FVKESK.

In its sample, this clone was seen a few times. The rearrangement uses TRBV20-1 and TRBJ2-3, with D uncertain. Germline V lookup: CDR1 DFQATT, CDR2 SNEGSKA (reference sequence). This CDR3 region has 10 residues. V gave up 5 bases and J gave up 5 bases, with 5 bases separating them. In DNA, the CDR3 is TGCAGTGCTTTCGAAGATACGCAGTATTTT. This translates into CSAFEDTQYF.

For the CDR3, the DNA is TGCGCCAGCAGCTTGGGCCCCTCTACGGGTGGCTACACCTTC. This codes for CASSLGPSTGGYTF. The chain links TRBV5-1 to TRBJ1-2, with D unresolved. With 0 bases removed from V and 7 bases from J, the gap between germline ends came to 13 bases. Germline CDR1 SGHRS, CDR2 YFSETQ. CDR3 length: 14 amino acids. Full variable domain (remainder filled in from reference TRBV5-1 and TRBJ1-2): KAGVTQTPRYLIKTRGQQVTLSCSPISGHRSVSWYQQTPGQGLQFLFEYFSETQRNKGNFPGRFSGRQFSNSRSEMNVSTLELGDSALYLCASSLGPSTGGYTFGSGTRLTVV.

This clone was seen many times. This rearrangement joins TRBV5-4 to TRBJ2-1; the D is unclear. The germline gives CDR1 SGHNT, CDR2 YYREEE (reference sequence). The CDR3 is 13 amino acids. Trimming cost V 4 bases and J 1 base, with 6 bases left between them. The CDR3 spells CASSPSSYNEQFF. DNA for the CDR3: TGTGCCAGCAGCCCTAGTTCCTACAATGAGCAGTTCTTC.

About this clone itself: Its ends do not fully match the called genes, so a read error is possible. The chain couples TRBV7-2 to TRBJ1-1; D is unresolved. Germline V gene lookup returns CDR1 SGHTA and CDR2 FQGNSA. There are 13 residues in the CDR3. The CDR3 bases are TGCGCCAGCAGCGTAATTATGAACACTGAAGCTTTCTTT. Protein: CASSVIMNTEAFF.

This clone has more than one count but fewer than ten. This rearrangement joins TRBV19 to TRBJ1-2; 9 nucleotides agree with TRBD1. Germline V gene sequence: CDR1 LNHDA, CDR2 SQIVND (reference sequence). The CDR3 is 15 amino acids. V dropped 5 bases and J dropped 4; count of bases not matched to a gene: 8. The CDR3 region is CASSVDRGFFYGYTF. CDR3 DNA: TGTGCCAGTAGTGTGGACAGGGGTTTTTTCTATGGCTACACCTTC.

The chain uses TRBV7-6 and TRBJ2-7, with 11 bases identical to TRBD1. Looked up from germline, CDR1 is SGHVS and CDR2 is FNYEAQ. After removal of 5 bases from V and 4 bases from J, the junction contained 4 bases not matched to a gene. This CDR3 region has 14 residues. This chain's CDR3 is CASSRGQGAYEQYF. In DNA, the CDR3 is TGTGCCAGCAGCCGAGGACAGGGGGCGTACGAGCAGTACTTC. Full variable domain (remainder filled in from reference TRBV7-6 and TRBJ2-7): GAGVSQSPRYKVTKRGQDVALRCDPISGHVSLYWYRQALGQGPEFLTYFNYEAQQDKSGLPNDRFSAERPEGSISTLTIQRTEQRDSAMYRCASSRGQGAYEQYFGPGTRLTVT.

The rearrangement joins TRBV20-1 to TRBJ1-5, with no clear D. V lost 6 bases, J lost 0 bases, and 12 bases lay in between. The germline V gene has CDR1 DFQATT and CDR2 SNEGSKA (reference sequence). The CDR3 is 14 amino acids. CDR3 sequence reads: CSATGPYSNQPQHF. The DNA of the CDR3 is TGCAGTGCCACCGGGCCATATAGCAATCAGCCCCAGCATTTT.

The chain is built from TRBV11-1 and TRBJ1-2; D is undetermined. V was shortened by 5 bases and J by 2 bases, with 9 bases between the two germline ends. The CDR3 spans 13 residues. Germline assignment: CDR1 SGHAT and CDR2 FQDESV (reference sequence). The CDR3 reads CASSQVRNYGYTF. The DNA of the CDR3 is TGTGCCAGCAGCCAGGTCCGGAACTATGGCTACACCTTC.

This chain links TRBV27 with TRBJ2-2; 10 nucleotides line up with TRBD1. V was pared by 3 bases and J by 3 bases, with 10 bases of the junction left unmatched. Germline-derived CDR1 and CDR2 are MNHEY and SMNVEV (reference sequence). This CDR3 is built from 18 residues. This chain's CDR3 is CASSLWSPGTGDTGELFF. CDR3 nucleotides: TGTGCCAGCAGTTTGTGGTCGCCCGGGACAGGGGACACCGGGGAGCTGTTTTTT.

By sample fraction, this clone is medium-sized (0.01 to 0.1%). The chain joins TRBV6-5 to TRBJ1-1, with a possible D match to TRBD1 (6 bases). Germline assignment: CDR1 MNHEY and CDR2 SVGAGI. The CDR3 totals 14 residues. V shed 2 bases and J shed 0 bases, with 7 bases lying between them. CDR3 nucleotides: TGTGCCAGCAGTTACCGGGACATGAACACTGAAGCTTTCTTT. As protein: CASSYRDMNTEAFF.

The chain joins TRBV28 to TRBJ1-5, with 7 bases lining up with TRBD1. The germline V gene encodes CDR1 MDHEN and CDR2 SYDVKM. This CDR3 has 18 amino acids. The trim removed 6 bases at V and 6 bases at J, leaving 20 bases unmatched. The DNA for the CDR3 is TGTGCCAGCAGCCGGGTGTGGGGGTCGACAGGGTGTCTTCAGCCCCAGCATTTT. Its translation is CASSRVWGSTGCLQPQHF.

The table lists this clone with a few counts. V is TRBV6-1 and J is TRBJ1-4, with D hard to call. Per the germline V gene, CDR1 is MNHNS and CDR2 is SASEGT. Trimming removed 5 bases at V and 6 bases at J, with 16 bases between. This CDR3 spans 15 amino acids. The CDR3 here is CASSFNPQADEKLFF. CDR3 sequence (DNA): TGTGCCAGCAGTTTTAACCCCCAGGCGGATGAAAAACTGTTTTTT.